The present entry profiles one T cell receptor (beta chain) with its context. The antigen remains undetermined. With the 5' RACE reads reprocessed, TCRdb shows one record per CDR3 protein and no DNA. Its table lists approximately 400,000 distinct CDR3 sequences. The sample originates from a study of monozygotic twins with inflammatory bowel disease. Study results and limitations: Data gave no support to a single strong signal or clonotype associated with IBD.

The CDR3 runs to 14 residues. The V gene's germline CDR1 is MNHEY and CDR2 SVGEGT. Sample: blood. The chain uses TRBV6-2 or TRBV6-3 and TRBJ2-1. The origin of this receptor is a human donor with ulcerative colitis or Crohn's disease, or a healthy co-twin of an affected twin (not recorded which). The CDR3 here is CASKLFGVTVEQFF.